This entry lists 14 T cell receptor beta chains sequenced from one sample in a study of cytomegalovirus exposure and HLA in healthy donors. A multiplex PCR was run with 60 Vbeta primers and 13 Jbeta primers. Method: immunoSEQ multiplex PCR; TCRdb's copy keeps in-frame clones and lacks some. The table shows over 75,000 clones, with about a tenth occurring only once. Specimen: PBMCs. These receptors came from a man between 50 and 59 years old in good health and CMV-seropositive.

This clone has only a few counts. The chain is built from TRBV21-1 and TRBJ1-2; the D call TRBD1 from the table was never checked on the DNA. TRBV21-1 is labeled a pseudogene. There are 17 residues in the CDR3. CDR3 amino acids: CASSKEFGDKAFYGYTF. The CDR3 bases are TGTGCCAGCAGCAAAGAATTCGGGGACAAGGCTTTCTATGGCTACACCTTC.

This clone turned up a few times. The chain uses TRBV6-1 and TRBJ1-5, with D uncertain. This CDR3 contains 15 residues. Germline loops: CDR1 MNHNS, CDR2 SASEGT. V was pared by 6 bases and J by 0 bases, with 12 bases between. CDR3 in DNA: TGTGCCAGCAGAATCTTGAGGGATAGCAATCAGCCCCAGCATTTT. Translation: CASRILRDSNQPQHF.

This clone has a handful of counts. This rearrangement joins TRBV5-6 to TRBJ1-4; 9 bases fit TRBD1. The CDR3 totals 17 residues. After removal of 2 bases from V and 5 bases from J, the junction contained 10 bases not matched to a gene. Germline V gene data show CDR1 as SGHDT and CDR2 as YYEEEE. CDR3 in amino acids: CASSFTGTGTKNEKLFF. CDR3 in DNA: TGTGCCAGCAGCTTTACCGGGACAGGGACCAAAAATGAAAAACTGTTTTTT.

This clone came up a few times. The V gene is TRBV5-1, the J gene TRBJ1-1, with TRBD1 matching 7 bases. Germline V lookup: CDR1 SGHRS, CDR2 YFSETQ. With V trimmed by 0 bases and J by 1 base, 3 bases remained unmatched. The CDR3 runs 15 residues. The CDR3 DNA sequence: TGCGCCAGCAGCTTGGAAACAGGGGCGAACACTGAAGCTTTCTTT. The encoded protein is CASSLETGANTEAFF.

This clone was recorded at least ten times. The chain is built from TRBV19 and TRBJ2-5, with 10 nucleotides matching TRBD2. This CDR3 has 16 amino acids. Germline V gene data show CDR1 as LNHDA and CDR2 as SQIVND (reference sequence). V was pared by 4 bases and J by 1 base, with 6 bases of the junction left unmatched. Here the CDR3 reads CASSTLLAGTQETQYF. CDR3 nucleotide sequence: TGTGCCAGTAGTACCCTACTAGCGGGAACCCAAGAGACCCAGTACTTC.

This clone was counted only a few times. The rearrangement links TRBV6-5 to TRBJ2-7, with 7 positions matching TRBD1. The length of the CDR3 is 13 residues. The ends lost 6 bases at V and 2 bases at J; junction bases unmatched: 4. Germline assignment: CDR1 MNHEY and CDR2 SVGAGI. The chain's CDR3 is CASRRDRTYEQYF. The CDR3 DNA is TGTGCCAGCAGGAGGGACAGAACCTACGAGCAGTACTTC.

The chain combines TRBV30 with TRBJ1-4, with TRBD1 as a possible D gene (6 bases). The CDR3 runs 15 residues. The V end lost 3 bases, the J end lost 3 bases, and 14 bases lay between the germline ends. Germline V CDR1 and CDR2: GTSNPN, SVGIG (reference sequence). The CDR3 DNA follows: TGTGCCTGGAGGAACAGGGTACGGTCTAATGAAAAACTGTTTTTT. This sequence encodes CAWRNRVRSNEKLFF.

The rearrangement uses TRBV18 and TRBJ2-5, with D perhaps TRBD2 (5 bases). Trimming took off 6 bases at V and 2 bases at J, with 13 bases between the two ends. This CDR3 is 14 amino acids long. Germline loops: CDR1 KGHSH, CDR2 LQKENI. The CDR3 loop reads CASSPTRRQETQYF. As DNA, the CDR3 is TGTGCCAGCTCCCCTACTAGGCGTCAAGAGACCCAGTACTTC.

Only a few counts were recorded for this clone. V gene TRBV27 combines with J gene TRBJ2-7; tentatively, D is TRBD2 (7 bases). The CDR3 consists of 15 residues. V lost 5 bases, J lost 4 bases, and 18 bases lay in between. In germline, CDR1 is MNHEY, CDR2 SMNVEV (reference sequence). The CDR3 region is CASSPVQGGSYEQYF. CDR3 in DNA: TGTGCCAGCAGTCCTGTACAGGGAGGGTCGTACGAGCAGTACTTC.

V usage is TRBV6-5 and J usage is TRBJ2-7, with D tentatively TRBD1 (6 bases). CDR1 is MNHEY and CDR2 is SVGAGI in the germline V gene. With 10 bases removed from V and 1 base from J, the gap between germline ends came to 20 bases. The CDR3 runs to 15 residues. The CDR3 DNA reads TGTGCCACCGCCCGTTGGACGAGGGGGTCCTACGAGCAGTACTTC. It specifies CATARWTRGSYEQYF.

This clone has more than one count but fewer than ten. The V gene is TRBV7-2, the J gene TRBJ2-2, with D perhaps matching TRBD1 (6 bases). The V gene lost 5 bases and the J gene lost 5 bases, with 12 bases spanning the gap. CDR3 size: 14 residues. Germline V gene lookup returns CDR1 SGHTA and CDR2 FQGNSA. CDR3 in amino acids: CASSHGTRTGELFF. In DNA, the CDR3 is TGTGCCAGCAGCCACGGGACACGGACCGGGGAGCTGTTTTTT.

A few counts support this clone. The chain is built from TRBV27 and TRBJ1-3; 10 nucleotides align to TRBD1. Germline trimming cut 4 bases from V and 4 bases from J; bases unmatched to any gene: 4. The CDR3 is made up of 15 amino acids. Germline V lookup: CDR1 MNHEY, CDR2 SMNVEV (reference sequence). CDR3: CASSSQGQGGNTIYF. The CDR3 DNA sequence: TGTGCCAGCAGTTCGCAGGGACAGGGGGGAAACACCATATATTTT.

The V call is TRBV14, the J call TRBJ2-3; tentatively, D is TRBD1 (5 bases). The CDR3 runs to 15 residues. The germline V and J ends were trimmed by 1 base and 3 bases, with 11 bases remaining between them. The V gene's germline CDR1 is SGHDN and CDR2 FVKESK. CDR3 protein: CASSQGGSQTDTQYF. Here the CDR3 DNA reads TGTGCCAGCAGCCAAGGGGGCTCTCAGACAGATACGCAGTATTTT.

This clone has more than one count but fewer than ten. DNA of the CDR3: TGTGCCAGCAGACCCGACAGGTGGGGATATAGCAATCAGCCCCAGCATTTT. Translation gives CASRPDRWGYSNQPQHF. This chain connects TRBV28 to TRBJ1-5, with D tentatively TRBD1 (6 bases). Germline V gives CDR1 MDHEN, CDR2 SYDVKM. V dropped 6 bases and J dropped 0 bases, with 18 bases sitting between them. CDR3 length: 17 amino acids.